Listed below are T cell receptor beta chains from one sample, sequenced in a study of shared clonotypes between healthy human individuals. The repertoire was sequenced with immunoSEQ multiplex PCR; TCRdb's copy has only in-frame clones and lacks some. The table lists about 2.3 million clones, about 90% of them singletons. Sequencing was performed on naive CD4+ T cells from PBMCs. The receptors stem from a man between 18 and 29 years old in good health. Some clones in this sample may be carry-over from other donors' samples. Each CDR3 is given with its conserved first and last residue. A D gene is named only where the DNA matches it firmly. Expanded clones are given a class, and other clones once, few, many or no size at all.

v_gene: TRBV6-5; abundance: once; j_gene: TRBJ1-1; d_gene: NA; CDR3aa: CASSYSHRPTEAFF; CDR3nt: TGTGCCAGCAGTTACTCACACAGACCCACTGAAGCTTTCTTT
v_gene: TRBV29-1; abundance: NA; j_gene: TRBJ2-3; d_gene: NA; CDR3aa: CSVASAFTDTQYF; CDR3nt: TGCAGCGTTGCTAGCGCCTTCACAGATACGCAGTATTTT
v_gene: TRBV6-1; abundance: NA; j_gene: TRBJ1-5; d_gene: NA; CDR3aa: CASSEGQGSSPQHF; CDR3nt: TGTGCCAGCAGTGAGGGGCAGGGTTCCTCGCCCCAGCATTTT
v_gene: TRBV5-1; abundance: NA; j_gene: TRBJ2-3; d_gene: NA; CDR3aa: CASSQTPGTSTDTQYF; CDR3nt: TGCGCCAGCAGCCAAACCCCGGGGACCAGCACAGATACGCAGTATTTT
v_gene: TRBV5-8; abundance: NA; j_gene: TRBJ1-4; d_gene: TRBD1; CDR3aa: CASSLGRTGLFEKLFF; CDR3nt: TGTGCCAGCAGCTTGGGGAGGACAGGACTCTTTGAAAAACTGTTTTTT
v_gene: TRBV27; abundance: NA; j_gene: TRBJ1-2; d_gene: NA; CDR3aa: CASSLTASGQGGYTF; CDR3nt: TGTGCCAGCAGTTTAACCGCCAGTGGGCAGGGTGGCTACACCTTC
v_gene: TRBV15; abundance: once; j_gene: TRBJ2-7; d_gene: NA; CDR3aa: CATSRDGGSYEQYF; CDR3nt: TGTGCCACCAGCAGAGATGGGGGGTCCTACGAGCAGTACTTC
v_gene: TRBV5-1; abundance: NA; j_gene: TRBJ2-7; d_gene: NA; CDR3aa: CASSLLGAPNHEQYF; CDR3nt: TGCGCCAGCAGCTTGCTCGGGGCTCCTAACCACGAGCAGTACTTC
v_gene: TRBV5-1; abundance: NA; j_gene: TRBJ1-2; d_gene: TRBD1; CDR3aa: CASSLGTGQANYGYTF; CDR3nt: TGCGCCAGCAGCTTGGGAACGGGACAGGCAAACTATGGCTACACCTTC
v_gene: TRBV18; abundance: NA; j_gene: TRBJ2-1; d_gene: TRBD1; CDR3aa: CASSSGQGIYNEQFF; CDR3nt: TGTGCCAGCTCCAGTGGACAGGGGATTTACAATGAGCAGTTCTTC
v_gene: TRBV6-5; abundance: NA; j_gene: TRBJ1-5; d_gene: NA; CDR3aa: CASKGRSNQPQHF; CDR3nt: TGTGCCAGCAAAGGCCGTAGCAATCAGCCCCAGCATTTT
v_gene: TRBV6-5; abundance: NA; j_gene: TRBJ1-3; d_gene: NA; CDR3aa: CASSPSASGNTIYF; CDR3nt: TGTGCCAGCAGTCCCAGTGCCTCTGGAAACACCATATATTTT
v_gene: TRBV13; abundance: NA; j_gene: TRBJ1-1; d_gene: NA; CDR3aa: CASSFFLGEGGRTEAFF; CDR3nt: TGTGCCAGCAGCTTTTTCCTTGGGGAAGGAGGTCGGACTGAAGCTTTCTTT
v_gene: TRBV6-5; abundance: NA; j_gene: TRBJ1-2; d_gene: NA; CDR3aa: CASSSAGRGEGYTF; CDR3nt: TGTGCCAGCAGTTCCGCCGGACGGGGGGAAGGCTACACCTTC
v_gene: TRBV7-3; abundance: NA; j_gene: TRBJ2-5; d_gene: NA; CDR3aa: CASSLFYQETQYF; CDR3nt: TGTGCCAGCAGCTTATTTTACCAGGAGACCCAGTACTTC
v_gene: TRBV5-4; abundance: NA; j_gene: TRBJ1-1; d_gene: TRBD1; CDR3aa: CASSGQGVVTEAFF; CDR3nt: TGTGCCAGCAGCGGCCAGGGGGTGGTCACTGAAGCTTTCTTT
v_gene: TRBV18; abundance: NA; j_gene: TRBJ2-7; d_gene: NA; CDR3aa: CASSPPSRDWYEQYF; CDR3nt: TGTGCCAGCTCACCACCGTCCAGGGATTGGTACGAGCAGTACTTC
v_gene: TRBV30; abundance: few; j_gene: TRBJ1-1; d_gene: NA; CDR3aa: CAWSGWGPNTEAFF; CDR3nt: TGTGCCTGGAGTGGGTGGGGACCGAACACTGAAGCTTTCTTT
v_gene: TRBV7-2; abundance: NA; j_gene: TRBJ1-1; d_gene: NA; CDR3aa: CASSLSRTGSTEAFF; CDR3nt: TGTGCCAGCAGCTTAAGTCGCACAGGGAGCACTGAAGCTTTCTTT
v_gene: TRBV5-5; abundance: NA; j_gene: TRBJ1-6; d_gene: NA; CDR3aa: CASSPPGGDSPLHF; CDR3nt: TGTGCCAGCAGCCCTCCGGGGGGAGATTCACCCCTCCACTTT
v_gene: TRBV5-5; abundance: NA; j_gene: TRBJ1-5; d_gene: NA; CDR3aa: CASSFMSDQPQHF; CDR3nt: TGTGCCAGCAGCTTTATGAGCGATCAGCCCCAGCATTTT
v_gene: TRBV6-1; abundance: NA; j_gene: TRBJ2-7; d_gene: TRBD2; CDR3aa: CATLGVVAGNEQYF; CDR3nt: TGTGCCACGCTAGGAGTGGTAGCGGGAAACGAGCAGTACTTC
v_gene: TRBV5-4; abundance: NA; j_gene: TRBJ2-6; d_gene: NA; CDR3aa: CASSLRGSGANVLTF; CDR3nt: TGTGCCAGCAGCTTGCGAGGTTCTGGGGCCAACGTCCTGACTTTC
v_gene: TRBV5-1; abundance: NA; j_gene: TRBJ1-5; d_gene: NA; CDR3aa: CASSLGDRPNQPQHF; CDR3nt: TGCGCCAGCAGCTTGGGTGACAGGCCCAATCAGCCCCAGCATTTT
v_gene: TRBV6-1; abundance: NA; j_gene: TRBJ2-5; d_gene: NA; CDR3aa: CASQDRRSVGTQYF; CDR3nt: TGTGCCAGCCAGGACAGACGGTCGGTAGGGACCCAGTACTTC
v_gene: TRBV15; abundance: NA; j_gene: TRBJ1-5; d_gene: NA; CDR3aa: CATSRGPSYSNQPQHF; CDR3nt: TGTGCCACCAGCAGAGGTCCCAGCTATAGCAATCAGCCCCAGCATTTT
v_gene: TRBV5-1; abundance: few; j_gene: TRBJ2-2; d_gene: NA; CDR3aa: CASRTRNTGELFF; CDR3nt: TGCGCCAGCAGGACACGGAACACCGGGGAGCTGTTTTTT
v_gene: TRBV6-1; abundance: NA; j_gene: TRBJ2-3; d_gene: TRBD2; CDR3aa: CASKREEVSDTQYF; CDR3nt: TGTGCCAGCAAGCGGGAGGAGGTATCAGATACGCAGTATTTT
v_gene: TRBV28; abundance: NA; j_gene: TRBJ2-3; d_gene: TRBD2; CDR3aa: CASSLGGGYTDTQYF; CDR3nt: TGTGCCAGCAGTTTAGGCGGGGGGTACACAGATACGCAGTATTTT
v_gene: TRBV18; abundance: NA; j_gene: TRBJ2-1; d_gene: NA; CDR3aa: CASSRGPGSSYNEQFF; CDR3nt: TGTGCCAGCTCCCGGGGGCCAGGGTCCTCCTACAATGAGCAGTTCTTC
v_gene: TRBV19; abundance: NA; j_gene: TRBJ1-5; d_gene: TRBD1; CDR3aa: CASKGAYSNQPQHF; CDR3nt: TGTGCCAGTAAGGGGGCCTATAGCAATCAGCCCCAGCATTTT
v_gene: TRBV18; abundance: NA; j_gene: TRBJ2-6; d_gene: TRBD1; CDR3aa: CASSLGQVSGANVLTF; CDR3nt: TGTGCCAGCTCATTGGGACAGGTCTCTGGGGCCAACGTCCTGACTTTC
v_gene: TRBV11-2; abundance: NA; j_gene: TRBJ1-4; d_gene: TRBD1; CDR3aa: CASSHGQGTEKLFF; CDR3nt: TGTGCCAGCAGCCACGGACAGGGAACGGAAAAACTGTTTTTT
v_gene: TRBV4-2; abundance: NA; j_gene: TRBJ2-7; d_gene: NA; CDR3aa: CASSQASSQVGYEQYF; CDR3nt: TGTGCCAGCAGCCAAGCTTCCTCACAGGTGGGATACGAGCAGTACTTC
v_gene: TRBV7-3; abundance: once; j_gene: TRBJ2-7; d_gene: NA; CDR3aa: CASSLKGARRDSYEQYF; CDR3nt: TGTGCCAGCAGCTTAAAAGGGGCCCGTCGGGACTCCTACGAGCAGTACTTC
v_gene: TRBV28; abundance: NA; j_gene: TRBJ2-7; d_gene: NA; CDR3aa: CASIHTGAVLAYEQYF; CDR3nt: TGTGCCAGCATTCACACGGGGGCCGTCCTTGCCTACGAGCAGTACTTC
v_gene: TRBV10-3; abundance: NA; j_gene: TRBJ2-5; d_gene: TRBD1; CDR3aa: CASRTGGAGEETQYF; CDR3nt: TGTGCCTCAAGGACAGGGGGCGCGGGCGAGGAGACCCAGTACTTC
v_gene: TRBV11-2; abundance: NA; j_gene: TRBJ2-7; d_gene: TRBD1; CDR3aa: CASSAHRDRIAEQYF; CDR3nt: TGTGCCAGCAGCGCGCACCGGGACAGGATAGCCGAGCAGTACTTC
v_gene: TRBV11-2; abundance: NA; j_gene: TRBJ1-2; d_gene: NA; CDR3aa: CASSPGGRYGYTF; CDR3nt: TGTGCCAGCAGCCCGGGAGGCCGATATGGCTACACCTTC
v_gene: TRBV30; abundance: NA; j_gene: TRBJ1-6; d_gene: NA; CDR3aa: CAWSPGTVSPLHF; CDR3nt: TGTGCCTGGAGTCCAGGGACTGTTTCACCCCTCCACTTT
v_gene: TRBV5-1; abundance: NA; j_gene: TRBJ2-1; d_gene: TRBD2; CDR3aa: CASSQTSGRAGNEQFF; CDR3nt: TGCGCCAGCAGCCAGACTAGCGGGAGGGCTGGCAATGAGCAGTTCTTC
v_gene: TRBV5-4; abundance: NA; j_gene: TRBJ1-4; d_gene: NA; CDR3aa: CASSLRRGSTNEKLFF; CDR3nt: TGTGCCAGCAGCTTGCGCAGGGGATCAACTAATGAAAAACTGTTTTTT
v_gene: TRBV7-3; abundance: once; j_gene: TRBJ2-1; d_gene: TRBD2; CDR3aa: CASSLTGGRTGNEQFF; CDR3nt: TGTGCCAGCAGCTTAACGGGCGGGAGAACGGGGAATGAGCAGTTCTTC
v_gene: TRBV2; abundance: NA; j_gene: TRBJ1-4; d_gene: TRBD1; CDR3aa: CATYDRGRIGKLFF; CDR3nt: TGTGCCACCTACGACAGGGGGCGAATCGGAAAACTGTTTTTT
v_gene: TRBV5-8; abundance: NA; j_gene: TRBJ2-7; d_gene: TRBD1; CDR3aa: CASSQAQGATYEQYF; CDR3nt: TGCGCCAGCAGCCAAGCCCAGGGGGCTACCTACGAGCAGTACTTC
v_gene: TRBV7-2; abundance: NA; j_gene: TRBJ2-1; d_gene: TRBD1; CDR3aa: CASSTQTGASYNEQFF; CDR3nt: TGTGCCAGCAGCACCCAGACAGGGGCTTCCTACAATGAGCAGTTCTTC
v_gene: TRBV6-1; abundance: few; j_gene: TRBJ1-3; d_gene: NA; CDR3aa: CASRKQASDTIYF; CDR3nt: TGTGCCAGCAGGAAGCAGGCGTCGGACACCATATATTTT
v_gene: TRBV4-1; abundance: NA; j_gene: TRBJ2-1; d_gene: NA; CDR3aa: CASSPWWAKSPLYSYNEQFF; CDR3nt: TGCGCCAGCAGCCCATGGTGGGCCAAATCCCCTCTTTATTCCTACAATGAGCAGTTCTTC
v_gene: TRBV5-6; abundance: NA; j_gene: TRBJ1-3; d_gene: NA; CDR3aa: CASSLSRWGNTIYF; CDR3nt: TGTGCCAGCAGCTTGAGCCGGTGGGGAAACACCATATATTTT